This TCR beta chain appears in the sequencing data of a study of T cell responses to AZD1222 COVID-19 vaccine. Germline V gene data show CDR1 as SGHTA and CDR2 as FQGNSA. The length of the CDR3 is 15 residues. The V and J ends lost 3 bases and 8 bases, in that order; junction bases with no gene match: 12. Study findings and constraints: Baseline seropositivity characterized only a handful of AZD1222 recipients.

A word on this clone: Its antigen is unidentified.

The repertoire was sequenced with immunoSEQ multiplex PCR; TCRdb's copy has only in-frame clones and lacks some. This table holds around 160,000 clones, roughly 91% found once. The TCR sequence derives from an adult in good health. The genes are TRBV7-2 and TRBJ1-2; TRBD1 matches at 7 bases. Sequences were derived from peripheral blood, sampled on day 0 of AZD1222 vaccination. The CDR3 spells CASSFKTGSLNGYTF. CDR3 bases: TGTGCCAGCAGCTTTAAGACAGGGTCACTCAACGGCTACACCTTC.